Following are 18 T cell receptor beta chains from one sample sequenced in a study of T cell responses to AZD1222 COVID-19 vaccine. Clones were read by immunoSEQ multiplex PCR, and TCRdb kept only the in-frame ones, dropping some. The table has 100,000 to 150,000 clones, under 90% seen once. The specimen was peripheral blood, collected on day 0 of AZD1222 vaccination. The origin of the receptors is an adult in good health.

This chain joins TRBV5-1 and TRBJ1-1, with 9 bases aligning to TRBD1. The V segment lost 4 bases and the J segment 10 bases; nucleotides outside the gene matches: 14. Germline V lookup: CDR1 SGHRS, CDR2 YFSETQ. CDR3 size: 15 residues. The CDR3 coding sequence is TGCGCCAGCAGCCCCGAACCGGGACAGGGATCTGTAGCTTTCTTT. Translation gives CASSPEPGQGSVAFF.

The CDR3 DNA follows: TGTGCCAGCAGTGACTCAGGAGGTGGGGACACTGAAGCTTTCTTT. This translates into CASSDSGGGDTEAFF. The chain employs TRBV27 and TRBJ1-1; D unclear. Trimming pared 5 bases from V and 3 bases from J, leaving 16 bases between. This CDR3 has 15 amino acids. Germline V gene data show CDR1 as MNHEY and CDR2 as SMNVEV (reference sequence).

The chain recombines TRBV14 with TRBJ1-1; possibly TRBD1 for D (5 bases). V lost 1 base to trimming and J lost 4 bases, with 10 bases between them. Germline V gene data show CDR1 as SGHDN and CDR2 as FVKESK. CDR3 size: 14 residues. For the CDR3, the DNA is TGTGCCAGCAGCCAAGTGTGGGGGAGCACTGAAGCTTTCTTT. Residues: CASSQVWGSTEAFF.

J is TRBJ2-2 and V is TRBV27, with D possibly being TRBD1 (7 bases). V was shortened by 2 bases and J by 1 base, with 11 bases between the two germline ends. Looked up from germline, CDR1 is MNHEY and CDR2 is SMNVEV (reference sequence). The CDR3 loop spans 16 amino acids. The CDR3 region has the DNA TGTGCCAGCAGTTTAAGCAGGGGGGTGAACACCGGGGAGCTGTTTTTT. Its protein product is CASSLSRGVNTGELFF.

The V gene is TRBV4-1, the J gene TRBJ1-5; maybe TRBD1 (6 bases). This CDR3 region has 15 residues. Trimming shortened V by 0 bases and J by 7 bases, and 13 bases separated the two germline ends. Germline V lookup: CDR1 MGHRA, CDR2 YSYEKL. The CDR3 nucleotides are TGCGCCAGCAGCCAAGAAGAACAGGGAAGACAGCCCCAGCATTTT. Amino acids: CASSQEEQGRQPQHF.

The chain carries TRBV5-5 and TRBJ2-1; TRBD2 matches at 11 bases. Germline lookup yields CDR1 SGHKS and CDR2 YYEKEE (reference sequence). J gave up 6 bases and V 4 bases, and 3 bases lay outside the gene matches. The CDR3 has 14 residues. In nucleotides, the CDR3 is TGTGCCAGCAGCCCGGGGACTAGCGGCAATGAGCAGTTCTTC. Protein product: CASSPGTSGNEQFF.

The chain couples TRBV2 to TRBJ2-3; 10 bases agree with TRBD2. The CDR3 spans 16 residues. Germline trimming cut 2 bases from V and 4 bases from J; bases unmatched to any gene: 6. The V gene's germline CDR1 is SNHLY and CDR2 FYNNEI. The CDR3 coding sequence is TGTGCCAGCAGTGAATCAGGAGGACTAGCGGCAGATACGCAGTATTTT. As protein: CASSESGGLAADTQYF.

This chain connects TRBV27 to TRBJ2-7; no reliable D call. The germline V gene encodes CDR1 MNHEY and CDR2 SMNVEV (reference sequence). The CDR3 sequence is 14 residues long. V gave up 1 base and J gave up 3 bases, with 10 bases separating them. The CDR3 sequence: CASSLYPFNYEQYF. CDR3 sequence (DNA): TGTGCCAGCAGTTTATATCCCTTTAACTACGAGCAGTACTTC.

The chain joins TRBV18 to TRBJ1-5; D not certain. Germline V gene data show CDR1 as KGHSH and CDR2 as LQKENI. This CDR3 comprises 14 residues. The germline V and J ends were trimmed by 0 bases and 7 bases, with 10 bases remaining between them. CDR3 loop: CASSPPSGGQPQHF. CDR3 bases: TGTGCCAGCTCACCACCGTCGGGTGGGCAGCCCCAGCATTTT.

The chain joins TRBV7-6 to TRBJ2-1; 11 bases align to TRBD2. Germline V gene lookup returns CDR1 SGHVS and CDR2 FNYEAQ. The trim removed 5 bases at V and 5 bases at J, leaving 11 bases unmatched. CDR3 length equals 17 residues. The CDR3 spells CASSPRPASGRNNEQFF. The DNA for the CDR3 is TGTGCCAGCAGCCCCCGTCCGGCTAGCGGGAGGAACAATGAGCAGTTCTTC.

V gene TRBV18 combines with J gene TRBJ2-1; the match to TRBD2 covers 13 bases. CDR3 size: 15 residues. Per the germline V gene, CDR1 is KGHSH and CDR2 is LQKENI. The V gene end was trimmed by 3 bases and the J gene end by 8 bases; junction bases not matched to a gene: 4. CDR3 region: CASSPGTSGVHEQFF. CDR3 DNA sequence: TGTGCCAGCTCACCCGGGACTAGCGGGGTACATGAGCAGTTCTTC. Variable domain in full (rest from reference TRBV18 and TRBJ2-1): NAGVMQNPRHLVRRRGQEARLRCSPMKGHSHVYWYRQLPEEGLKFMVYLQKENIIDESGMPKERFSAEFPKEGPSILRIQQVVRGDSAAYFCASSPGTSGVHEQFFGPGTRLTVL.

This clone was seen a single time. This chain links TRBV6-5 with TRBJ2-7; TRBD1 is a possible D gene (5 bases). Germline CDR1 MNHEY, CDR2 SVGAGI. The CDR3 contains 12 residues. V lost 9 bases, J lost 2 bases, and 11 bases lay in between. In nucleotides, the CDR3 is TGTGCCAGTGCGACAGCTACCTACGAGCAGTACTTC. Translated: CASATATYEQYF.

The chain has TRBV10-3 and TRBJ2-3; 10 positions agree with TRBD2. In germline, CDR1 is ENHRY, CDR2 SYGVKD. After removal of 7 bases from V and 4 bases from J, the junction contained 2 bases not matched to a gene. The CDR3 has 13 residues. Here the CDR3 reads CAIKREGADTQYF. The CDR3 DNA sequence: TGTGCCATCAAGCGGGAGGGTGCAGATACGCAGTATTTT.

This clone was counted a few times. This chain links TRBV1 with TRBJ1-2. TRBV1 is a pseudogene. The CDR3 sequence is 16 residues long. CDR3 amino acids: CTSSQDADRSLKGYTF. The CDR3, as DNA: TGCACCAGCAGCCAAGATGCGGACCGGAGCCTTAAGGGCTACACCTTC.

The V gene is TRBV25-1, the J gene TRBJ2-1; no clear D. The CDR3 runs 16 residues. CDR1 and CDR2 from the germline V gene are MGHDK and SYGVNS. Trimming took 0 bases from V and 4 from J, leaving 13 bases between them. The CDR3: CASSEYGRQIYNEQFF. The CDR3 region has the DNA TGTGCCAGCAGTGAATACGGAAGGCAGATATACAATGAGCAGTTCTTC.

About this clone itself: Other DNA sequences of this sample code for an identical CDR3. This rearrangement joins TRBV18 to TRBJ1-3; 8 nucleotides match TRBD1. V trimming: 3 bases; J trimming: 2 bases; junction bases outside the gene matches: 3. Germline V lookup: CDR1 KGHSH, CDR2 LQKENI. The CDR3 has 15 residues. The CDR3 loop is CASSPGTGAGNTIYF. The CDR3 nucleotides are TGTGCCAGCTCACCCGGGACAGGTGCTGGAAACACCATATATTTT.

The CDR3 reads CASSSGPRSGELFF. The CDR3 nucleotides read TGTGCCAGCAGCTCGGGCCCCCGGTCCGGGGAGCTGTTTTTT. V and J are TRBV7-8 and TRBJ2-2; no firm D call. The CDR3 is made up of 14 amino acids. V was trimmed by 4 bases and J by 6 bases, leaving 12 bases between them. The germline CDR1 and CDR2 sequences are SGHVS and FQNEAQ. The full variable domain, with the rest looked up from reference TRBV7-8 and TRBJ2-2, is GAGVSQSPRYKVAKRGQDVALRCDPISGHVSLFWYQQALGQGPEFLTYFQNEAQLDKSGLPSDRFFAERPEGSVSTLKIQRTQQEDSAVYLCASSSGPRSGELFFGEGSRLTVL.

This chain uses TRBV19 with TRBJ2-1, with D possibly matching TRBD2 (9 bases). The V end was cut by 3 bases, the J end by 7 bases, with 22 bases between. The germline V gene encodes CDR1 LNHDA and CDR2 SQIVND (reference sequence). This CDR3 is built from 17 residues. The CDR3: CASSMPRGREGRNEQFF. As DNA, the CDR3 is TGTGCCAGTAGTATGCCCAGGGGGCGGGAGGGGAGGAATGAGCAGTTCTTC. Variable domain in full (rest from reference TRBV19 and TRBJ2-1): DGGITQSPKYLFRKEGQNVTLSCEQNLNHDAMYWYRQDPGQGLRLIYYSQIVNDFQKGDIAEGYSVSREKKESFPLTVTSAQKNPTAFYLCASSMPRGREGRNEQFFGPGTRLTVL.